This T cell receptor (beta chain) was captured by sequencing in a study of Graves' ophthalmopathy and Graves' hyperthyroidism. Findings of the study overall: From stable hyperthyroidism, ophthalmopathy was separated by a 13-signature model with 87.88% sensitivity and 75% to 84% specificity.

The authors amplified TCR beta CDR3 regions, and they did so from RNA transcripts for repertoire sequencing. HTBI primers primed a first-round RT-PCR, and a second-round multiplex PCR followed. TCRdb fed the multiplex PCR reads into MiXCR, producing one record per CDR3 protein. The table shows about 700,000 distinct CDR3 sequences, with 35% to 45% occurring only once. Clinical symptoms, serum thyroxine, TRAb, thyroid ultrasound and orbital computed tomography formed the basis of diagnosis. As concerns this clonotype: The antigen is unknown.

The sequenced sample consisted of peripheral blood. The origin of this receptor is an adult man with Graves' ophthalmopathy.

The CDR3 coding sequence is TGTGCCAGCAGCTTGGGCCCCGGGGGTGGCGGGGAGACCCAGTACTTC. Protein product: CASSLGPGGGGETQYF. The genes are TRBV7-9 and TRBJ2-5; D is perhaps TRBD2 (6 bases). Deletions cut 3 bases from V and 5 bases from J, with 19 bases between. From germline, CDR1 is SEHNR and CDR2 FQNEAQ (reference sequence). The CDR3 is made up of 16 amino acids.